This entry concerns a single T cell receptor (beta chain). Antigen specificity is unknown. Libraries were prepared by immunoSEQ multiplex PCR; TCRdb keeps only in-frame clonotypes and omits some of them. The sample carries 110,000 to 150,000 clones, approximately 90% recorded once. These data belong to a study of T cell responses to AZD1222 COVID-19 vaccine. About the study: Second doses at about 4 or about 12 weeks were pooled.

V was clipped by 4 bases and J by 10 bases; unmatched bases: 8. Germline V gene lookup returns CDR1 LNHDA and CDR2 SQIVND (reference sequence). The CDR3 covers 14 residues. Whole-study findings and limits: CD4 TCRs associated with vaccination spanned spike, dominating at 160-218 and 743-854. It should be noted that donors were predominantly white British and more often female, and clonal diversity was possibly underestimated. The number of AZD1222 recipients seropositive at baseline was only 5 to 7.

The chain couples TRBV19 to TRBJ1-1; 11 bases line up with TRBD1. This specimen was peripheral blood, taken on day 0 of AZD1222 vaccination. The clonotype originates from an adult in good health. CDR3 sequence: CASSTPGQGVGAFF. CDR3 bases: TGTGCCAGTAGTACCCCGGGACAGGGGGTTGGAGCTTTCTTT.